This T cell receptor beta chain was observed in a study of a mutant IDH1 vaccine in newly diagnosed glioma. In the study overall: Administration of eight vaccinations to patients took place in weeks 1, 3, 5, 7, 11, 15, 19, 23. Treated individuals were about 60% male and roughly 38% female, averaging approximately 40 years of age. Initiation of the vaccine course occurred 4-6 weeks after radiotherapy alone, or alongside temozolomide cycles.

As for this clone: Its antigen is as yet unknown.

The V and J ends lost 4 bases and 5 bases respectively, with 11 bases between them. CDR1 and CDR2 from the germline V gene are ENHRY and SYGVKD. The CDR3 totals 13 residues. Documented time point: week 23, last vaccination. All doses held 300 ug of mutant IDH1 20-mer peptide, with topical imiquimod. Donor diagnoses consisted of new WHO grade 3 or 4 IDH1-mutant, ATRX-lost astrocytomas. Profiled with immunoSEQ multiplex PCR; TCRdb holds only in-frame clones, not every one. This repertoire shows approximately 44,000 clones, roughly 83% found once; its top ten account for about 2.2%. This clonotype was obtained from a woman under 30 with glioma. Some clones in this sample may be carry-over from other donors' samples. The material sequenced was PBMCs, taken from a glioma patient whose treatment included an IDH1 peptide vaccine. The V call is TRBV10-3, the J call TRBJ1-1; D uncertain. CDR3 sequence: CAISVVGGTEAFF. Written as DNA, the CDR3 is TGTGCCATCAGTGTAGTCGGTGGTACTGAAGCTTTCTTT.